The T cell receptor beta chain under discussion was sequenced for a study of molecular identifiers for immune sequencing clone quantification. MiXCR was run by TCRdb on the PCR reads, yielding one entry per CDR3 protein. The repertoire holds about half a million distinct CDR3 sequences, with about a fifth as singletons. Libraries used about 20,000 to 1,100,000 sorted naive CD8 T cells and 10%, 30% or 50% RNA input. For naive CD8 T cells, sorting used the CD8+CD4-CCR7+CD45RA+ phenotype. The CDR3 runs to 15 residues. The germline gives CDR1 MDHEN, CDR2 SYDVKM. V was cut by 3 bases and J by 2 bases, with 13 bases left in between. Overall study results and limits: Clones with over 20 RNA copies captured over 97% of effector molecules but under 1% of naive ones. Detecting spiked Jurkat TCR RNA from one cell among about a million naive cells was reportedly possible.

In this sample, this clonotype turned up a few times. The antigen remains unidentified. The sequencing sample was made of naive CD8+ T cells from blood, with Jurkat cell RNA spiked in. Subset in this sample: FACS-sorted CD8+CD4-CCR7+CD45RA+ naive T cells. This TCR derives from a human donor in good health. Some libraries in this study had Jurkat cell RNA spiked in. This chain joins TRBV28 and TRBJ2-5; D may be TRBD2 (6 bases). The CDR3 sequence is CASSFPGEGQETQYF. Written as DNA, the CDR3 is TGTGCCAGCAGTTTCCCGGGAGAAGGACAAGAGACCCAGTACTTC.